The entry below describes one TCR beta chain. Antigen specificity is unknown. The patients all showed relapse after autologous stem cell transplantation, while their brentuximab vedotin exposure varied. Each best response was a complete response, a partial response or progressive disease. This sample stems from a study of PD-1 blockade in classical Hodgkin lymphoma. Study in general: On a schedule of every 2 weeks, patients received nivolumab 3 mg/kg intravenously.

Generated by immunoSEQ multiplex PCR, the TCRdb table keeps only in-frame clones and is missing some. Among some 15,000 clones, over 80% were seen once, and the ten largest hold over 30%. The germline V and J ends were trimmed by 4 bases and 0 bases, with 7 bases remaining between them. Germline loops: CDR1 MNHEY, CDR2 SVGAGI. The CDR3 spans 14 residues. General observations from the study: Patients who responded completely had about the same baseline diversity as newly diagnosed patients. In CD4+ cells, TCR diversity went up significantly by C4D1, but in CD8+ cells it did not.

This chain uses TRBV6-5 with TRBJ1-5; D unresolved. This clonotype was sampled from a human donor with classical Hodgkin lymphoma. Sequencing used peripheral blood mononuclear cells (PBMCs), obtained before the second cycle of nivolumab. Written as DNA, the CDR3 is TGTGCCAGCAGTTTCTTGAATAGCAATCAGCCCCAGCATTTT. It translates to CASSFLNSNQPQHF.